This is a list of T cell receptor beta chains from one sample in a study of vaccination and CD4 T cells after COVID-19. TCRdb re-called the PCR reads with MiXCR, one entry per CDR3 protein. There are over 10,000 distinct CDR3 sequences in the sample; more than 50% occur only once, and roughly 20% lies in the top ten. The antigens of these receptors remain unknown. The specimen was cultured CD4+ T cells from blood, collected after SARS-CoV-2 vaccination. Receptor source: a human donor with COVID-19. The conserved cysteine and the conserved F or W are not part of the CDR3 here. D genes are given only for firm matches.

j_call: TRBJ1-5; d_call: NA; v_call: TRBV6-4; cdr3_aa: ASSDSEGMGQPQH
j_call: TRBJ2-3; d_call: TRBD2; v_call: TRBV27; cdr3_aa: ASSLGTSRSTDTQY
j_call: TRBJ1-5; d_call: NA; v_call: TRBV6-1; cdr3_aa: ASRLKVSLSGGNQPQH
j_call: TRBJ1-4; d_call: NA; v_call: TRBV20-1; cdr3_aa: SATPAGGGEKLF
j_call: TRBJ1-6; d_call: NA; v_call: TRBV27; cdr3_aa: ASGIYNSPLH
j_call: TRBJ1-6; d_call: NA; v_call: TRBV6-5; cdr3_aa: ASSYSTQGGGSPLH
j_call: TRBJ1-1; d_call: TRBD1; v_call: TRBV7-2; cdr3_aa: ASSRGQMNTEAF
j_call: TRBJ1-5; d_call: NA; v_call: TRBV20-1; cdr3_aa: SARGGGINSNQPQH
j_call: TRBJ1-5; d_call: TRBD1; v_call: TRBV6-5; cdr3_aa: ASSWTGADQPQH
j_call: TRBJ2-3; d_call: TRBD2; v_call: TRBV5-1; cdr3_aa: ASSLLAGGLTDTQY
j_call: TRBJ2-3; d_call: NA; v_call: TRBV5-4; cdr3_aa: ASSVGGTDTQY
j_call: TRBJ1-4; d_call: NA; v_call: TRBV28; cdr3_aa: ASSQPNEKLF
j_call: TRBJ1-2; d_call: NA; v_call: TRBV27; cdr3_aa: ASRDSGGGNYGYT
j_call: TRBJ1-5; d_call: TRBD1; v_call: TRBV20-1; cdr3_aa: SARDWDRDVGGQPQH
j_call: TRBJ2-1; d_call: NA; v_call: TRBV20-1; cdr3_aa: SARDRIFSYNEQF
j_call: TRBJ1-6; d_call: NA; v_call: TRBV6-1; cdr3_aa: ASSNRVGVNSPLH
j_call: TRBJ1-2; d_call: NA; v_call: TRBV11-2; cdr3_aa: ASTSDSRTYYGYT
j_call: TRBJ2-3; d_call: TRBD2; v_call: TRBV20-1; cdr3_aa: SARDRTSGGHTDTQY
j_call: TRBJ2-1; d_call: TRBD2; v_call: TRBV20-1; cdr3_aa: SARDLPLAGAFGEQF
j_call: TRBJ1-5; d_call: NA; v_call: TRBV7-8; cdr3_aa: ASSPRGGNQPQH
j_call: TRBJ2-5; d_call: TRBD2; v_call: TRBV7-2; cdr3_aa: ASSPGLAGGETQY
j_call: TRBJ2-7; d_call: TRBD1; v_call: TRBV12-3/TRBV12-4; cdr3_aa: ASRRQGLNEQY
j_call: TRBJ2-3; d_call: TRBD2; v_call: TRBV20-1; cdr3_aa: SAGLVDTQY
j_call: TRBJ1-2; d_call: NA; v_call: TRBV19; cdr3_aa: ASSSQGIYGYT
j_call: TRBJ1-3; d_call: NA; v_call: TRBV5-6; cdr3_aa: ASSPYRPPGNTIY
j_call: TRBJ1-2; d_call: NA; v_call: TRBV6-5; cdr3_aa: ASSYPGPSI
j_call: TRBJ2-2; d_call: NA; v_call: TRBV20-1; cdr3_aa: SARDPGYGTGELF
j_call: TRBJ2-7; d_call: NA; v_call: TRBV12-3/TRBV12-4; cdr3_aa: ASSLEGYEQY
j_call: TRBJ2-7; d_call: TRBD1; v_call: TRBV19; cdr3_aa: ASSDWTGAYEQY
j_call: TRBJ2-7; d_call: TRBD2; v_call: TRBV20-1; cdr3_aa: SAQTSGGSYEQY
j_call: TRBJ1-1; d_call: NA; v_call: TRBV27; cdr3_aa: ASSPSPLLNTEAF
j_call: TRBJ2-3; d_call: TRBD2; v_call: TRBV24-1; cdr3_aa: ATTNSGESTDTQY
j_call: TRBJ2-6; d_call: TRBD2; v_call: TRBV28; cdr3_aa: ASSRPSGGSSGANVLT
j_call: TRBJ1-2; d_call: NA; v_call: TRBV7-8; cdr3_aa: ASSLATRMGGYT
j_call: TRBJ1-2; d_call: NA; v_call: TRBV2; cdr3_aa: ASTPEGPLTYGYT
j_call: TRBJ1-6; d_call: NA; v_call: TRBV20-1; cdr3_aa: SARRVPGRKNI
j_call: TRBJ1-5; d_call: TRBD1; v_call: TRBV19; cdr3_aa: ASSTRQGGNQPQH
j_call: TRBJ1-5; d_call: NA; v_call: TRBV7-8; cdr3_aa: ASSLIGGGSNQPQH
j_call: TRBJ2-5; d_call: NA; v_call: TRBV7-2; cdr3_aa: ASSVGLVPYQETQY
j_call: TRBJ2-5; d_call: TRBD2; v_call: TRBV6-1; cdr3_aa: ASSVERGALQETQY
j_call: TRBJ1-6; d_call: NA; v_call: TRBV6-1; cdr3_aa: ASSRGGSISNSPLH
j_call: TRBJ1-2; d_call: NA; v_call: TRBV5-4; cdr3_aa: ASSLDGGGISYGYT